This T cell receptor beta chain emerged from a study of shared clonotypes between healthy human individuals. TCRdb keeps only in-frame clones here, not all; method: immunoSEQ multiplex PCR. The sample has 2 million to 3 million clones; over 85% are singletons. This clone was picked up one time. Antigen: not known. This CDR3 region has 14 residues. Trimming removed 2 bases from V and 7 bases from J; junction bases left unmatched: 7. Germline-derived CDR1 and CDR2 are GTSNPN and SVGIG (reference sequence). Findings of the study overall: Researchers sampled blood only, noting tissue repertoires likely differ.

The TCR sequence derives from a man between 18 and 35 years old in good health. Some clones in this sample may be carry-over from other donors' samples. V gene TRBV30 combines with J gene TRBJ1-4; 7 nucleotides agree with TRBD1. The sample consisted of naive CD4+ T cells from PBMCs. Described subset: CD45RA+ positively selected. The CDR3 spells CAWSRTGTREKLFF. CDR3 DNA sequence: TGTGCCTGGAGTAGGACAGGCACACGTGAAAAACTGTTTTTT.